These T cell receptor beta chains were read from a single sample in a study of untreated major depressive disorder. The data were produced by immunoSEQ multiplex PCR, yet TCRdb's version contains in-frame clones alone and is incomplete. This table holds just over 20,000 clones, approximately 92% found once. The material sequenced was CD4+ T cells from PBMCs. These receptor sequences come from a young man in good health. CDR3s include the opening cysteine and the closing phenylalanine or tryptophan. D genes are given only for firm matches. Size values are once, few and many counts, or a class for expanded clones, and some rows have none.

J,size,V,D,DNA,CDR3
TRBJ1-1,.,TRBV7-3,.,TGTGCCAGCAGCTTAATGGGGGCAGGGAACACTGAAGCTTTCTTT,CASSLMGAGNTEAFF
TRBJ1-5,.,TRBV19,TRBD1,TGTGCCAGTAGTATTAAGGACAGGCCGAATCAGCCCCAGCATTTT,CASSIKDRPNQPQHF
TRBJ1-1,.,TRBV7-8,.,TGTGCCAGCAGCTTAGGGGGTGGTGGGTTGAACACTGAAGCTTTCTTT,CASSLGGGGLNTEAFF
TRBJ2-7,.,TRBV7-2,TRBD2,TGTGCCAGCAGCTCCCGCGTGCTAGCGGGAAACTACGAGCAGTACTTC,CASSSRVLAGNYEQYF
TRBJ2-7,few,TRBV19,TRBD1,TGTGCCAGTAGCCGGGGACAGGGCTACGAGCAGTACTTC,CASSRGQGYEQYF
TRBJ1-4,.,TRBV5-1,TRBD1,TGCGCCAGCAGCCGTGAGGACAGGGGATCGACTAATGAAAAACTGTTTTTT,CASSREDRGSTNEKLFF
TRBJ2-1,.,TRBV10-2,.,TGCGCCAGCAGCGCTTGGGTTGTCTCCAATGAGCAGTTCTTC,CASSAWVVSNEQFF
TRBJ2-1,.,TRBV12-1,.,TGTGCCAGCAGCTTAGTAAAATCGCTAGCGGGGATTGATGAGCAGTTCTTC,CASSLVKSLAGIDEQFF
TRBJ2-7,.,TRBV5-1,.,TGCGCCAGCAGCTTGGCCCCAGGGTCGGCCTACGAGCAGTACTTC,CASSLAPGSAYEQYF
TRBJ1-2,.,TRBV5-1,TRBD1,TGCGCCAGCAGCTTGGGTGGCGGACAGGGGACTTATGGCTACACCTTC,CASSLGGGQGTYGYTF
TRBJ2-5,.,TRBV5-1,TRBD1,TGCGCCAGCAGCTTGGTGCCAGGGGGAGAGACCCAGTACTTC,CASSLVPGGETQYF
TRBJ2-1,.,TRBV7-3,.,TGTGCCAGCAGCTTAATTAGCGCAGAATACAATGAGCAGTTCTTC,CASSLISAEYNEQFF
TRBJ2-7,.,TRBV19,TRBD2,TGTGCCAGTAGTCTTAGCGGGGAACTCCCCTACGAGCAGTACTTC,CASSLSGELPYEQYF
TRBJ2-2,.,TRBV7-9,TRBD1,TGTGCCAGCAGCTTACGGTACAGGGGCTCCGGGGAGCTGTTTTTT,CASSLRYRGSGELFF
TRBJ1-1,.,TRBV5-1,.,TGCGCCAGCAGGGGACTGCCCACTGAAGCTTTCTTT,CASRGLPTEAFF
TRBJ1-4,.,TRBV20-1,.,TGCAGTGCTAGAGCCCCTGGCCGACTGTTTTTT,CSARAPGRLFF
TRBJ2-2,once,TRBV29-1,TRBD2,TGCAGCGTGTCCTTTAGCGGGAACGCCGGGGAGCTGTTTTTT,CSVSFSGNAGELFF
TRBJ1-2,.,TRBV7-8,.,TGTGCCAGCAGCTTAGGACAGGCCTTTTATGGCTACACCTTC,CASSLGQAFYGYTF
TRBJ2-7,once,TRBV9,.,TGTGCCAGCAGCGTAGTTGGTAGCACCTACGAGCAGTACTTC,CASSVVGSTYEQYF
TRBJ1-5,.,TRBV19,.,TGTGCCAGTAGTATGACAGCGTTTTTCAATCAGCCCCAGCATTTT,CASSMTAFFNQPQHF
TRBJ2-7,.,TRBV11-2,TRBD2,TGTGCCAGCAGCTTCGGAGGCGCGGGAGTCGGCTACGAGCAGTACTTC,CASSFGGAGVGYEQYF
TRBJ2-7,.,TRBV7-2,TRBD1,TGTGCCAGCAGCCCAACTTACCGGGACAGCAACTACGAGCAGTACTTC,CASSPTYRDSNYEQYF
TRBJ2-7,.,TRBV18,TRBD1,TGTGCCAGCTCACCCCAGACAGGGTACTCCTACGAGCAGTACTTC,CASSPQTGYSYEQYF
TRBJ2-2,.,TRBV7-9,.,TGTGCCAGCAGCTTCCGGACAGATACCGGGGAGCTGTTTTTT,CASSFRTDTGELFF
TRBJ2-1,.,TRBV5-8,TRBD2,TGTGCCAGCAGTTCCTTTAGCGGGAATGAGCAGTTCTTC,CASSSFSGNEQFF